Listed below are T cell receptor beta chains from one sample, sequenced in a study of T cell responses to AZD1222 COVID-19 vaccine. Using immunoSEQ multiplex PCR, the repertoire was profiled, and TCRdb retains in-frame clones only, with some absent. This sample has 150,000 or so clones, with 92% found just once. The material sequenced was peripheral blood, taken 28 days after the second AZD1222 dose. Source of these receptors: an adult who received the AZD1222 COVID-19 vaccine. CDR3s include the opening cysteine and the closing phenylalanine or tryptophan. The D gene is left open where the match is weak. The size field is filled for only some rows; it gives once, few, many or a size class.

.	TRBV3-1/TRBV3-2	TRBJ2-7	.	TGTGCCAGCAGCCAATTTTTTGGGGGGAACCACGAGCAGTACTTC	CASSQFFGGNHEQYF
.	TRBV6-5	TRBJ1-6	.	TGTGCCAGCAGTTCAGGGAGCTCCTATAATTCACCCCTCCACTTT	CASSSGSSYNSPLHF
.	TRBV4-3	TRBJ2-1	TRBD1	TGCGCCAGCAGCCAAGAAAGGGGCAGGGGGCGTTTAGATGAGCAGTTCTTC	CASSQERGRGRLDEQFF
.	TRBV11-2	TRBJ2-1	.	TGTGCCAGCAGCTCCGGAGTGGTGAATGAGCAGTTCTTC	CASSSGVVNEQFF
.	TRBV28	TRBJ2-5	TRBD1	TGTGCCAGCAGTTCCAACAGGGGGGAGACCCAGTACTTC	CASSSNRGETQYF
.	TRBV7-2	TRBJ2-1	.	TGTGCCAGCAGCTTAGCCTCGACGGATGAGCAGTTCTTC	CASSLASTDEQFF
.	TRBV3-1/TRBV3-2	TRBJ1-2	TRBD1	TGTGCCAGCAGCCTTCGGGACAGAAACTATGGCTACACCTTC	CASSLRDRNYGYTF
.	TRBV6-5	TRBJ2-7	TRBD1	TGTGCCAGCAGTAGGAACCGGGACAGGGGTTACGAGCAGTACTTC	CASSRNRDRGYEQYF
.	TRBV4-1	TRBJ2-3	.	TGCGCCAGCAGCCAAGGAGGGACGGCGGGTGCAGATACGCAGTATTTT	CASSQGGTAGADTQYF
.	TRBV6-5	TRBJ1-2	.	TGTGCCAGCAGTTACTCGATTTCGGGGGATGGGAGAGGCTACACCTTC	CASSYSISGDGRGYTF
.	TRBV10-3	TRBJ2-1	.	TGTGCCATCAGCCCCCGGGACTCCCCAGACAATGAGCAGTTCTTC	CAISPRDSPDNEQFF
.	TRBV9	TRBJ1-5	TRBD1	TGTGCCAGCAGCGCAGAGGAGGGGGCAGGGCAGCCCCAGCATTTT	CASSAEEGAGQPQHF
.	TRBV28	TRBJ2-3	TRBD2	TGTGCCAGCAGTCCCTTAGCGGGGCCTAGCACAGATACGCAGTATTTT	CASSPLAGPSTDTQYF
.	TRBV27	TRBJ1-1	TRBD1	TGTGCCAGCAGCCCAGGGGGCACTGAAGCTTTCTTT	CASSPGGTEAFF
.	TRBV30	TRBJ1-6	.	TGTGCCTGGAGCGCCACGGGACACCCTTATAATTCACCCCTCCACTTT	CAWSATGHPYNSPLHF
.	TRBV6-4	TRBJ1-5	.	TGTGCCAGCAGTACAGGCTCTCAGGCGCCCCAGCATTTT	CASSTGSQAPQHF
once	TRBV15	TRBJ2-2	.	TGTGCCACCAGCAGCCTAAACACCGGGGAGCTGTTTTTT	CATSSLNTGELFF
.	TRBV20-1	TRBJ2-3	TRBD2	TGCAGTGCTAGTAGGGGACTAGCGTTCGGGAGCACAGATACGCAGTATTTT	CSASRGLAFGSTDTQYF
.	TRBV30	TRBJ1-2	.	TGTGCCTGGAGTGTACCAGGGATGAATGGCTACACCTTC	CAWSVPGMNGYTF
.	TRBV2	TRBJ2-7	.	TGTGCCAGCAGTGGCGGACTTTCCCAGGGGGAGGATCTCCTCGAGCAGTACTTC	CASSGGLSQGEDLLEQYF
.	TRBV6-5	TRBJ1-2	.	TGTGCCAGCAGTATAGCGGGGGAGGGCTACACCTTC	CASSIAGEGYTF
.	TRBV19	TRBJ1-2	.	TGTGCCAGTAGGCCCCGGGGGGCCTATGGCTACACCTTC	CASRPRGAYGYTF
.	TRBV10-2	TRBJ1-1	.	TGCGCCAGCAGTGAGGAAAGGCTTATGAACACTGAAGCTTTCTTT	CASSEERLMNTEAFF
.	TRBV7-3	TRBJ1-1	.	TGTGCCAGCAGGCCGACGGGCCAGGGAGAGGGCACTGAAGCTTTCTTT	CASRPTGQGEGTEAFF
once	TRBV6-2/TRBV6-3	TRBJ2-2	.	TGTGCCAGCAGTTTGGGATGGATAAACACCGGGGAGCTGTTTTTT	CASSLGWINTGELFF
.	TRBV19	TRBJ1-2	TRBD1	TGTGCCAGTAGAAGACAGGGATTTAACTATGGCTACACCTTC	CASRRQGFNYGYTF
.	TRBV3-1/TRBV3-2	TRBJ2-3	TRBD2	TGTGCCAGCAGCCAGGGACTAGCAGGCACAGATACGCAGTATTTT	CASSQGLAGTDTQYF
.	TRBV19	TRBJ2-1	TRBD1	TGTGCCAGTAGTATCCTCCTGGGACAGGGCAATGAGCAGTTCTTC	CASSILLGQGNEQFF
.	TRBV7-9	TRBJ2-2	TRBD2	TGTGCCAGCAGCTTAGTCGGGACTAGCGGGAGACCCGGGGAGCTGTTTTTT	CASSLVGTSGRPGELFF
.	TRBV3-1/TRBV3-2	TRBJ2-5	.	TGTGCCAGCAGCCAAATTCTGGGGGAGACCCAGTACTTC	CASSQILGETQYF
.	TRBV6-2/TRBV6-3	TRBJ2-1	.	TGTGCCAGCAGTCCAGGACGGATTGGTGAGCAGTTCTTC	CASSPGRIGEQFF
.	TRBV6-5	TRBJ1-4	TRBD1	TGTGCCAGCAGTCGAGGACAGGGTTGGGAAAAACTGTTTTTT	CASSRGQGWEKLFF
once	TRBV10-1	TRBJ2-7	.	TGCGCCAGCCCGTCGAAGGGGAACGAGCAGTACTTC	CASPSKGNEQYF